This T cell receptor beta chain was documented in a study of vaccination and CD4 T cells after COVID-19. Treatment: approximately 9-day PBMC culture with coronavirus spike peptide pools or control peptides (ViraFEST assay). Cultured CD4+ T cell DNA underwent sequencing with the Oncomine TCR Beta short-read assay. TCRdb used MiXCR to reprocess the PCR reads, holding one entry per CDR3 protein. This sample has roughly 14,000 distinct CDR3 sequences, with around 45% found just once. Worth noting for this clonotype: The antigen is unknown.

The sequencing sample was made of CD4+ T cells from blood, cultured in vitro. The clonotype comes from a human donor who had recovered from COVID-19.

CDR3 DNA: TGTGCCACCGCGGGAGTCCGGGCCGGGGCCAACGTCCTGACTTTC. Translation: CATAGVRAGANVLTF. The chain is built from TRBV6-2 or TRBV6-3 and TRBJ2-6, with 7 bases fitting TRBD2. J lost 4 bases, V lost 10 bases, and 10 bases had no gene match. Germline CDR1 and CDR2: MNHEY and SVGEGT. The CDR3 has 15 residues.